This TCR beta chain was recovered during a study of shared clonotypes between healthy human individuals. Concerning this clone: What it binds is not known.

CDR3 length: 16 residues. Trimming took 6 bases from V and 0 from J, leaving 15 bases between them. CDR1 and CDR2 (germline): MDHEN, SYDVKM. The genomic DNA of each subset was split evenly across several immunoSEQ plates. Roughly 200 ng DNA, approximately 31,000 T cell genomes, went into each sorted-subset replicate PCR. Libraries were prepared by immunoSEQ multiplex PCR; TCRdb keeps only in-frame clonotypes and omits some of them. The sample carries roughly 1,600,000 clones, 97% to 99% recorded once. The study, taken as a whole, reports: Only blood samples were collected, and tissue repertoires likely differ.

Input material: naive CD4+ T cells sorted from blood. Noted subset: CD45RA+ positively selected. The TCR comes from a man aged 25 to 45 in good health. The rearrangement links TRBV28 to TRBJ2-1; D may correspond to TRBD1 or TRBD2 (5 bases each). CDR3 DNA sequence: TGTGCCAGCAGCGGGACCGGGGAGAGCTCCTACAATGAGCAGTTCTTC. Translation: CASSGTGESSYNEQFF. The variable domain in full, with the rest retrieved from reference TRBV28 and TRBJ2-1, is DVKVTQSSRYLVKRTGEKVFLECVQDMDHENMFWYRQDPGLGLRLIYFSYDVKMKEKGDIPEGYSVSREKKERFSLILESASTNQTSMYLCASSGTGESSYNEQFFGPGTRLTVL.